This is a list of T cell receptor beta chains from one sample in a study of PD-1 and CTLA-4 blockade in melanoma. The repertoire was sequenced with immunoSEQ multiplex PCR; TCRdb's copy has only in-frame clones and lacks some. The table shows about 15,000 clones, with 70% occurring only once. The input for sequencing was CD8+ T cells from peripheral blood, taken from a patient given anti-PD-1 treatment. The origin of the receptors is a human donor with melanoma. Each CDR3 is given with its conserved first and last residue. The order of the fields is J gene, D gene, V gene, clone size, CDR3 protein, CDR3 DNA. A D gene is named only where the DNA matches it firmly. Clone size is stated in some rows and not others, as once, few, many or a class when expanded.

>TRBJ2-3|NA|TRBV7-6|once
CASSLLAGGNMADTQYF
TGTGCCAGCAGCTTATTGGCAGGGGGGAATATGGCAGATACGCAGTATTTT
>TRBJ2-4|TRBD1|TRBV11-3|NA
CASSFRGRDVKNIQYF
TGTGCCAGCAGCTTCAGGGGGCGTGACGTCAAAAACATTCAGTACTTC
>TRBJ2-1|TRBD1|TRBV12-3/TRBV12-4|once
CASSLAGGHEQFF
TGTGCCAGCAGTTTAGCAGGGGGCCATGAGCAGTTCTTC
>TRBJ1-1|TRBD1|TRBV5-1|NA
CASSYGQGENTEAFF
TGCGCCAGCAGCTACGGACAGGGCGAGAACACTGAAGCTTTCTTT
>TRBJ2-7|NA|TRBV28|NA
CASSFRAINEQYF
TGTGCCAGCAGTTTCCGGGCGATCAACGAGCAGTACTTC
>TRBJ1-5|NA|TRBV6-5|NA
CASSSNIGSDQPQHF
TGTGCCAGCAGTTCCAATATTGGTAGCGATCAGCCCCAGCATTTT
>TRBJ1-4|NA|TRBV5-1|NA
CASSQLGSGPTNEKLFF
TGCGCCAGCAGCCAATTGGGATCAGGGCCAACTAATGAAAAACTGTTTTTT
>TRBJ1-1|NA|TRBV4-2|NA
CASSQETVEDTEAFF
TGTGCCAGCAGCCAAGAGACAGTGGAAGACACTGAAGCTTTCTTT
>TRBJ2-7|NA|TRBV10-3|NA
CAISEARYEQYF
TGTGCCATCAGTGAGGCCAGGTACGAGCAGTACTTC
>TRBJ1-1|NA|TRBV29-1|few
CSVPGASTEAFF
TGCAGCGTGCCAGGGGCGAGTACTGAAGCTTTCTTT